What follows is one T cell receptor (beta chain) and its context. The target antigen is unknown. The data originate from a study of OX40 agonist ivuxolimab in advanced cancers. Across the whole study: Patients enrolled in dose escalation were diagnosed with hepatocellular carcinoma, melanoma, renal cell or head and neck cancer. Among those enrolled, mean age was around 60 years (range about 23 to 85) and about 82% were male. Checkpoint inhibitors had been given previously to under 50% of patients.

Study results and limitations: Low normalized clonal expansion also occurred in some nonresponding patients.

The protocol was immunoSEQ multiplex PCR, while the TCRdb copy is restricted to in-frame clones and leaves out a portion. Here the sample spans about 80,000 clones, roughly nine tenths being singletons. From germline, CDR1 is SGHNT and CDR2 YYREEE (reference sequence). Trimming shortened V by 0 bases and J by 4 bases, and 13 bases separated the two germline ends. The CDR3 loop spans 15 amino acids. Source: CD4+ or CD8+ T cells sorted from blood, taken in a trial of the OX40 agonist ivuxolimab. This receptor was taken from an adult with an advanced solid tumor such as melanoma, head and neck, liver or kidney cancer. The chain joins TRBV5-4 to TRBJ1-1, with D perhaps matching TRBD1 (5 bases). The CDR3 here is CASSLAGGRGTEAFF. CDR3 nucleotide sequence: TGTGCCAGCAGCTTGGCCGGGGGGAGAGGCACTGAAGCTTTCTTT.